A single sample is the source of the 21 T cell receptor beta chains below, sequenced in a study of molecular identifiers for immune sequencing clone quantification (dated by TCRdb to 2017 to 2018). The library was generated by PCR. Instrument used: NextSeq 500. TCRdb reprocessing: public reads trimmed at Q25 with fastp, clones called with MiXCR, in-frame beta chains kept. Records with the same CDR3 protein are collapsed into one entry carrying the most frequent genes and DNA. The sample table contains over 550,000 distinct CDR3 sequences; only one count was recorded for less than 30% of them. The ten largest clonotypes hold roughly 0.83% of the sample. Material for sequencing was naive CD8+ T cells from blood, with Jurkat cell RNA spiked in. The cell subset or site label here, explained by the study, means: FACS-sorted CD8+CD4-CCR7+CD45RA+ naive T cells. All receptors derive from a human donor in good health. Some libraries in this study had Jurkat cell RNA spiked in.

This clonotype has only a few counts. The genes are TRBV27 and TRBJ1-1; D not resolved. The V gene lost 0 bases and the J gene lost 1 base, with 9 bases spanning the gap. CDR3 size: 15 residues. Germline values: CDR1 MNHEY, CDR2 SMNVEV (reference sequence). Here the CDR3 DNA reads TGTGCCAGCAGTTTATCACCAGACCGGAACACTGAAGCTTTCTTT. Translating it yields CASSLSPDRNTEAFF.

Points on this clonotype: A far more abundant clone sits one base away, making this likely a read error. The chain combines TRBV14 with TRBJ1-1; D gene ambiguous. Germline CDR1 reads SGHDN; CDR2 reads FVKESK. CDR3 size: 13 residues. The CDR3 sequence is CASSPTENPEAFF. CDR3 coding DNA: TGTGCCAGCAGCCCTACAGAGAACCCTGAAGCTTTCTTT.

Comment on this clonotype: One end of the junction is discordant with germline, which a read error may explain. The rearrangement uses TRBV27 and TRBJ1-1, with D possibly matching TRBD1 (5 bases). The CDR3 runs 14 residues. The germline CDR1 and CDR2 sequences are MNHEY and SMNVEV (reference sequence). The DNA of the CDR3 is TGTGCCAGCAGTCCCGATGGGGGAAATCCTGACGCTTTCTTT. Its protein product is CASSPDGGNPDAFF.

The V and J genes are TRBV27 and TRBJ1-4; 7 bases match TRBD1. CDR1 and CDR2 from the germline V gene are MNHEY and SMNVEV (reference sequence). The CDR3 runs to 17 residues. V was clipped by 8 bases and J by 0 bases; unmatched bases: 12. The CDR3 DNA is TGTGCCAGCGGTCCCGGGACAGATATTACAACTAATGAAAAACTGTTTTTT. Translating it yields CASGPGTDITTNEKLFF.

A remark on this clonotype: One junction end does not reproduce the germline sequence, and a read error may be involved. The V call is TRBV12-3 or TRBV12-4, the J call TRBJ2-7; weak D call: TRBD1 (6 bases). The CDR3 runs to 15 residues. Written as DNA, the CDR3 is TGTGCTAGCAGTTTAGTCGTTGGCAGGGGACACGAGCAGTACTTC. Translating gives CASSLVVGRGHEQYF.

The table lists this clonotype with many counts. The chain joins TRBV29-1 to TRBJ1-1; D remains ambiguous. Trimming pared 4 bases from V and 5 bases from J, leaving 11 bases between. The CDR3 is 12 residues long. Looked up from germline, CDR1 is SQVTM and CDR2 is ANQGSEA. The DNA for the CDR3 is TGCAGCGTTGGAGGGCTGGGGACTGAAGCTTTCTTT. Translation: CSVGGLGTEAFF.

This clonotype has a handful of counts. The chain carries TRBV3-2 and TRBJ2-5. TRBV3-2 is a recognized pseudogene. The CDR3 is 15 residues long. CDR3 in DNA: TGTGCCAGCAGCCAAGAGTTTGTCAGGCAAGAGACCCAGTACTTC. As protein: CASSQEFVRQETQYF.

This clonotype was observed at least ten times. The chain couples TRBV14 to TRBJ2-7, with TRBD2 matching over 7 bases. V gave up 0 bases and J gave up 0 bases; unmatched junction bases: 5. The length of the CDR3 is 16 residues. Germline V lookup: CDR1 SGHDN, CDR2 FVKESK. The CDR3 nucleotides read TGTGCCAGCAGCCAAGATTTTGGCGGGAGCTCCTACGAGCAGTACTTC. It specifies CASSQDFGGSSYEQYF.

The chain is built from TRBV2 and TRBJ1-4; D remains unclear. With 10 bases removed from V and 5 bases from J, the gap between germline ends came to 17 bases. The germline V gene encodes CDR1 SNHLY and CDR2 FYNNEI. The CDR3 is 14 amino acids. CDR3 protein: CATSKGNLNEKLFF. The CDR3 DNA is TGTGCCACCTCGAAAGGGAATTTAAATGAAAAACTGTTTTTT.

This chain uses TRBV11-2 with TRBJ2-1; no clear D. V was clipped by 2 bases and J by 8 bases, with 10 bases between them. Germline CDR1 and CDR2: SGHAT and FQNNGV. The CDR3 totals 13 residues. The CDR3 nucleotides read TGTGCCAGCAGCTTAATGCGGAGCGATGAGCAGTTCTTC. Translating gives CASSLMRSDEQFF.

With regard to this clonotype: A much larger clone differs by one base, so this may be a read error. This chain connects TRBV29-1 to TRBJ2-3, with 12 nucleotides matching TRBD2. V was pared by 2 bases and J by 8 bases, with 5 bases of the junction left unmatched. CDR3 length: 14 residues. Germline V gives CDR1 SQVTM, CDR2 ANQGSEA. CDR3 protein: CSVEPSGGGGTQYF. The CDR3 DNA is TGCAGCGTTGAACCTAGCGGGGGGGGAGGTACGCAGTATTTT.

The J gene is TRBJ2-1, the V gene TRBV19; D gene unclear. Trimming took 1 base from V and 0 from J, leaving 10 bases between them. The V gene's germline CDR1 is LNHDA and CDR2 SQIVND (reference sequence). The CDR3 runs 16 residues. CDR3 sequence reads: CASSIGFRSSYNEQFF. CDR3 coding DNA: TGTGCCAGTAGTATAGGGTTTCGTAGCTCCTACAATGAGCAGTTCTTC.

This clonotype was seen a few times. This chain links TRBV9 with TRBJ1-2; D unclear. The CDR3 has 13 residues. The germline V and J ends were trimmed by 3 bases and 8 bases, with 14 bases remaining between them. CDR1 is SGDLS and CDR2 is YYNGEE in the germline V gene. The CDR3 DNA is TGTGCCAGCAGCGAAAGATTGGCAGGCGGCTACACCTTC. This encodes CASSERLAGGYTF.

This clonotype was found a few times. This chain connects TRBV6-5 to TRBJ2-1; possibly TRBD1 for D (6 bases). The CDR3 runs 15 residues. V gave up 4 bases and J gave up 5 bases, with 15 bases separating them. Germline lookup yields CDR1 MNHEY and CDR2 SVGAGI. The CDR3, as DNA: TGTGCCAGCAGTTCCCAGGACAGTTATAACAATGAGCAGTTCTTC. As protein: CASSSQDSYNNEQFF.

The V and J genes are TRBV9 and TRBJ2-2, with unresolved D. From germline, CDR1 is SGDLS and CDR2 YYNGEE. The CDR3 loop spans 12 amino acids. V lost 3 bases and J 3 bases, leaving 3 bases between the germline ends. The CDR3 nucleotides are TGTGCCAGCAGCGATGACACCGGGGAGCTGTTTTTT. It yields the protein CASSDDTGELFF.

Ten or more counts support this clonotype. V and J are TRBV4-3 and TRBJ2-3, with D tentatively TRBD1 (6 bases). Germline assignment: CDR1 LGHNA and CDR2 YSLEER. The ends were cut back, 4 bases at V and 2 bases at J, with 13 bases in the middle. The CDR3 consists of 15 residues. The CDR3 sequence is CASSPYRAPTDTQYF. The CDR3 nucleotides read TGCGCCAGCAGCCCGTACAGGGCCCCCACAGATACGCAGTATTTT.

This clonotype was detected ten times or more. The CDR3 protein is CASSIRDRSSYEQYF. The CDR3 bases are TGTGCCAGCAGCATACGGGACAGGAGCTCCTACGAGCAGTACTTC. J is TRBJ2-7 and V is TRBV4-2; 8 bases are shared with TRBD1. CDR1 LGHNA and CDR2 YNFKEQ come from the germline V gene. With V trimmed by 5 bases and J by 0 bases, 6 bases remained unmatched. There are 15 residues in the CDR3.

This clonotype came up many times. This chain joins TRBV12-3 or TRBV12-4 and TRBJ2-2; D possibly matches TRBD1 or TRBD2 (5 bases each). Trimming pared 10 bases from V and 0 bases from J, leaving 15 bases between. CDR3 length: 15 amino acids. The CDR3 coding sequence is TGTGCCATACCCGCCCAGGGAGCGAACACCGGGGAGCTGTTTTTT. It is translated as CAIPAQGANTGELFF.

This clonotype was detected a few times. V and J are TRBV9 and TRBJ2-2; possible D gene TRBD1, 6 bases. CDR3 length equals 16 residues. Trimming removed 5 bases from V and 0 bases from J, with 14 bases in between. Germline-derived CDR1 and CDR2 are SGDLS and YYNGEE. Written as DNA, the CDR3 is TGTGCCAGCAGTCTCACGGGGACACCGAACACCGGGGAGCTGTTTTTT. It encodes CASSLTGTPNTGELFF.

The genes are TRBV27 and TRBJ2-7; D is ambiguous. Per the germline V gene, CDR1 is MNHEY and CDR2 is SMNVEV (reference sequence). The V and J ends lost 6 bases and 2 bases respectively, with 14 bases between them. The CDR3 contains 14 residues. The CDR3 sequence: CASSLLTSPYEQYF. The CDR3 DNA reads as TGTGCCAGCAGCCTACTAACTTCCCCCTACGAGCAGTACTTC.

In its sample, this clonotype was seen many times. The gene calls are TRBV28 and TRBJ1-2, with D unclear. V shed 4 bases and J shed 4 bases, with 7 bases lying between them. Germline-derived CDR1 and CDR2 are MDHEN and SYDVKM. The CDR3 is 12 amino acids. CDR3 protein: CASSSSSYGYTF. CDR3 nucleotide sequence: TGTGCCAGCAGTTCCAGCAGCTATGGCTACACCTTC.